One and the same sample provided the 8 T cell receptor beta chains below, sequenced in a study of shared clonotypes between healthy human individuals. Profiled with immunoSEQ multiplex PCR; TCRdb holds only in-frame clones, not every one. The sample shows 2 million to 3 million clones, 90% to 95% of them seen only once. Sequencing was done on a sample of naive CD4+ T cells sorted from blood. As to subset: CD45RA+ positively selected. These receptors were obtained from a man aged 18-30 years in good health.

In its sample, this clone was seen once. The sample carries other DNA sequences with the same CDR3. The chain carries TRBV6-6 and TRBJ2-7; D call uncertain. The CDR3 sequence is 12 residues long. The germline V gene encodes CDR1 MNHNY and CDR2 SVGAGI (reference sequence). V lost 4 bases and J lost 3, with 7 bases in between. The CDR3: CASSSASYEQYF. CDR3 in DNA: TGTGCCAGCAGTTCGGCTAGCTACGAGCAGTACTTC.

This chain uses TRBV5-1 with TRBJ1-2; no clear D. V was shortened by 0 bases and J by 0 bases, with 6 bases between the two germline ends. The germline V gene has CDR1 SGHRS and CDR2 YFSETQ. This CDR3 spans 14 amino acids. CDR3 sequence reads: CASSLGVTNYGYTF. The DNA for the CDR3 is TGCGCCAGCAGCTTGGGGGTGACTAACTATGGCTACACCTTC. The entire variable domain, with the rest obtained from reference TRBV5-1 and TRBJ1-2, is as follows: KAGVTQTPRYLIKTRGQQVTLSCSPISGHRSVSWYQQTPGQGLQFLFEYFSETQRNKGNFPGRFSGRQFSNSRSEMNVSTLELGDSALYLCASSLGVTNYGYTFGSGTRLTVV.

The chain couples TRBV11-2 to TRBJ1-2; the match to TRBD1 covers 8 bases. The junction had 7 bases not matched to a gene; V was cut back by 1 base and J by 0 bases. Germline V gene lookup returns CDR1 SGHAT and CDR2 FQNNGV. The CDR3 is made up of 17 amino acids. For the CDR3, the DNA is TGTGCCAGCAGCTTAGGGGGGACAGGCTCCGCTAACTATGGCTACACCTTC. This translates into CASSLGGTGSANYGYTF.

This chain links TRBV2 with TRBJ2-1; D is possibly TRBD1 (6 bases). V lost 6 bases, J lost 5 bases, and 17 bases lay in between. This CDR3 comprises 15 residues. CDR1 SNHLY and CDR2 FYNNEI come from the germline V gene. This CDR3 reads CASSLQGGIHNEQFF. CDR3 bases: TGTGCCAGCAGCCTACAGGGTGGGATACACAATGAGCAGTTCTTC.

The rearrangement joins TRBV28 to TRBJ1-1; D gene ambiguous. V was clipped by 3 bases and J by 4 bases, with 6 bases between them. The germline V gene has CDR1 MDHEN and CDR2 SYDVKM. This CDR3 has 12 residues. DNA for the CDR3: TGTGCCAGCAGTTTCGGGAGCACTGAAGCTTTCTTT. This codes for CASSFGSTEAFF.

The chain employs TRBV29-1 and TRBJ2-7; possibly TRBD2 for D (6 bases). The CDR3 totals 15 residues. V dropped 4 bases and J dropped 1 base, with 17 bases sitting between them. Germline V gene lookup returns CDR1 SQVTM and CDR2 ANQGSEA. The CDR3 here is CSVVREPAGSYEQYF. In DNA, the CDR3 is TGCAGCGTTGTTCGGGAGCCAGCTGGATCCTACGAGCAGTACTTC.

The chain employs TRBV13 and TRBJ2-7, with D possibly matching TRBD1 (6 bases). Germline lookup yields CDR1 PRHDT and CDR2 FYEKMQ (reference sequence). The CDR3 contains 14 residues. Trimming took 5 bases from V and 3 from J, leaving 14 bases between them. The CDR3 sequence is CASSPGPGVYEQYF. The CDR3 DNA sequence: TGTGCCAGCAGCCCGGGACCAGGGGTCTACGAGCAGTACTTC.

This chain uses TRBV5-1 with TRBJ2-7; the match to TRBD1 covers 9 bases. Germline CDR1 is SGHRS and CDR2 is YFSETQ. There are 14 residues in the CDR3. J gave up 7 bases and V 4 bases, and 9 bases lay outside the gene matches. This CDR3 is CASSRWTGVGEQYF. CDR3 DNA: TGCGCCAGCAGCAGGTGGACAGGGGTAGGGGAGCAGTACTTC.